These T cell receptor beta chains were read from a single sample in a study of PD-L1 blockade in urothelial cancer. The protocol was immunoSEQ multiplex PCR, while the TCRdb copy is restricted to in-frame clones and leaves out a portion. This table has 60,000 or so clones, about 76% appearing once. The material was PBMCs, obtained around atezolizumab (anti-PD-L1) treatment. The receptor source for this set is a man between 65 and 79 years old with urothelial cancer. The CDR3 runs from the conserved cysteine through the conserved F or W. The order of the fields is clone size, J gene, D gene, V gene, CDR3 protein, CDR3 DNA. The D gene is left open where the match is weak. The size entry is marked missing in some rows and otherwise reads once, few, many or a size class.

clone size: .; J gene: TRBJ2-3; D gene: TRBD1; V gene: TRBV5-1; CDR3 protein: CASSLTGTGDTDTQYF; CDR3 DNA: TGCGCCAGCAGCTTGACTGGGACAGGGGACACAGATACGCAGTATTTT
clone size: .; J gene: TRBJ2-7; D gene: .; V gene: TRBV2; CDR3 protein: CASSDGGYEQYF; CDR3 DNA: TGTGCCAGCAGTGACGGCGGCTACGAGCAGTACTTC
clone size: .; J gene: TRBJ1-3; D gene: .; V gene: TRBV5-3; CDR3 protein: CARSFVLSSGNTIYF; CDR3 DNA: TGTGCCAGAAGCTTCGTGTTGAGCTCTGGAAACACCATATATTTT
clone size: few; J gene: TRBJ1-1; D gene: TRBD1; V gene: TRBV29-1; CDR3 protein: CSAGDRGRYTEAFF; CDR3 DNA: TGCAGCGCCGGGGACAGGGGGCGGTACACTGAAGCTTTCTTT
clone size: .; J gene: TRBJ2-7; D gene: .; V gene: TRBV10-3; CDR3 protein: CAISGSTYEQYF; CDR3 DNA: TGTGCCATCAGCGGGTCCACCTACGAGCAGTACTTC
clone size: .; J gene: TRBJ2-7; D gene: .; V gene: TRBV7-2; CDR3 protein: CASSSRLGGEQYF; CDR3 DNA: TGTGCCAGCAGCTCCAGGTTGGGAGGTGAGCAGTACTTC
clone size: .; J gene: TRBJ2-3; D gene: .; V gene: TRBV5-4; CDR3 protein: CASSPSGGRTSTDTQYF; CDR3 DNA: TGTGCCAGCAGCCCCTCTGGTGGGCGGACTAGCACAGATACGCAGTATTTT
clone size: many; J gene: TRBJ2-1; D gene: .; V gene: TRBV30; CDR3 protein: CACQRQSSYNEQFF; CDR3 DNA: TGTGCCTGCCAACGACAGAGCTCCTACAATGAGCAGTTCTTC
clone size: few; J gene: TRBJ2-7; D gene: .; V gene: TRBV11-2; CDR3 protein: CASSLFTAKSYEQYF; CDR3 DNA: TGTGCCAGCAGCTTATTTACAGCTAAGTCCTACGAGCAGTACTTC
clone size: .; J gene: TRBJ2-2; D gene: .; V gene: TRBV13; CDR3 protein: CASSATPGTNTGELFF; CDR3 DNA: TGTGCCAGCAGCGCGACCCCAGGGACAAACACCGGGGAGCTGTTTTTT
clone size: .; J gene: TRBJ2-1; D gene: TRBD2; V gene: TRBV19; CDR3 protein: CASSIGAGGYNEQFF; CDR3 DNA: TGTGCCAGTAGTATAGGTGCGGGAGGATACAATGAGCAGTTCTTC
clone size: .; J gene: TRBJ1-4; D gene: TRBD1; V gene: TRBV11-2; CDR3 protein: CASSYLPGQPNEKLFF; CDR3 DNA: TGTGCCAGCAGCTACTTACCGGGACAGCCTAATGAAAAACTGTTTTTT
clone size: .; J gene: TRBJ1-4; D gene: .; V gene: TRBV7-9; CDR3 protein: CATNPGRGNEKLFF; CDR3 DNA: TGTGCCACCAACCCAGGGAGGGGCAACGAAAAACTGTTTTTT
clone size: .; J gene: TRBJ2-1; D gene: TRBD2; V gene: TRBV10-1; CDR3 protein: CASSELPSGGSYNEQFF; CDR3 DNA: TGCGCCAGCAGTGAGCTTCCTAGCGGAGGCTCCTACAATGAGCAGTTCTTC
clone size: .; J gene: TRBJ2-2; D gene: .; V gene: TRBV6-1; CDR3 protein: CASRIETNTGELFF; CDR3 DNA: TGTGCCAGCAGGATAGAAACGAACACCGGGGAGCTGTTTTTT
clone size: once; J gene: TRBJ2-3; D gene: .; V gene: TRBV19; CDR3 protein: CASSTQSTDTQYF; CDR3 DNA: TGTGCCAGTAGTACCCAGAGCACAGATACGCAGTATTTT
clone size: .; J gene: TRBJ2-5; D gene: .; V gene: TRBV4-1; CDR3 protein: CASSRTAGVQETQYF; CDR3 DNA: TGCGCCAGCAGCCGCACGGCAGGGGTCCAAGAGACCCAGTACTTC
clone size: .; J gene: TRBJ1-2; D gene: .; V gene: TRBV12-5; CDR3 protein: CASGMTVYGYTF; CDR3 DNA: TGTGCTAGTGGTATGACAGTATATGGCTACACCTTC
clone size: few; J gene: TRBJ1-1; D gene: .; V gene: TRBV27; CDR3 protein: CASSLFIGGNTEAFF; CDR3 DNA: TGTGCCAGCAGTTTATTTATAGGGGGAAACACTGAAGCTTTCTTT
clone size: .; J gene: TRBJ1-3; D gene: .; V gene: TRBV28; CDR3 protein: CASSLVSSGNTIYF; CDR3 DNA: TGTGCCAGCAGTTTAGTGAGTTCTGGAAACACCATATATTTT
clone size: .; J gene: TRBJ2-5; D gene: TRBD2; V gene: TRBV30; CDR3 protein: CAWDPGLAGETQYF; CDR3 DNA: TGTGCCTGGGATCCGGGACTAGCGGGAGAGACCCAGTACTTC
clone size: .; J gene: TRBJ2-5; D gene: .; V gene: TRBV2; CDR3 protein: CASRMEGRETQYF; CDR3 DNA: TGTGCCAGCAGGATGGAGGGGCGGGAGACCCAGTACTTC
clone size: few; J gene: TRBJ2-1; D gene: .; V gene: TRBV30; CDR3 protein: CAWSPSPADNEQFF; CDR3 DNA: TGTGCCTGGAGCCCGTCCCCAGCGGACAATGAGCAGTTCTTC
clone size: .; J gene: TRBJ1-2; D gene: TRBD1; V gene: TRBV5-1; CDR3 protein: CASSPWPRQGARGYTF; CDR3 DNA: TGCGCCAGCAGCCCTTGGCCCAGACAGGGGGCGCGTGGCTACACCTTC
clone size: .; J gene: TRBJ2-7; D gene: .; V gene: TRBV9; CDR3 protein: CASSPLDIHYEQYF; CDR3 DNA: TGTGCCAGCAGCCCACTGGACATCCACTACGAGCAGTACTTC
clone size: .; J gene: TRBJ1-4; D gene: TRBD1; V gene: TRBV28; CDR3 protein: CASSRQGAGNEKLFF; CDR3 DNA: TGTGCCAGCAGTAGACAGGGGGCCGGTAATGAAAAACTGTTTTTT
clone size: .; J gene: TRBJ2-7; D gene: TRBD2; V gene: TRBV27; CDR3 protein: CASSKGTITREQYF; CDR3 DNA: TGTGCCAGCAGTAAAGGGACTATAACCCGCGAGCAGTACTTC
clone size: .; J gene: TRBJ2-7; D gene: TRBD2; V gene: TRBV18; CDR3 protein: CASSLKLAERAYEQYF; CDR3 DNA: TGTGCCAGCTCACTAAAACTAGCGGAGAGGGCCTACGAGCAGTACTTC